A single sample gave rise to the 8 T cell receptor beta chains below, sequenced in a study of Ad26.COV2.S vaccination and SARS-CoV-2 variants (dated by TCRdb to the early 2020s). Libraries were constructed by the immunoSEQ multiplex PCR assay. In its TCRdb copy, this immuneACCESS table keeps in-frame sequences only and misses some clones. Where compared with another copy, unresolved V genes explain less than half of these, and the others have no known cause. The sample yields about 350,000 clones; around 88% were counted once. The ten biggest clones cover about 10% of the sample. The sample's treatment or condition label, in plain terms: 15 to 20 received Ad26.COV2.S at low or high dose, single or two shots; roughly five received placebo; per-sample allocation not given. For vaccine and placebo recipients, repertoires were sequenced using samples collected on day 63 after the first injection. Source: peripheral blood, taken in a trial of Ad26.COV2.S vaccine versus placebo. Receptors originate from a person between 18 and 65 years old who received the Ad26.COV2.S COVID-19 vaccine or a placebo.

This chain links TRBV19 with TRBJ2-6; D is unresolved. CDR3 length: 15 residues. V gave up 3 bases and J gave up 2 bases, with 8 bases separating them. Germline V lookup: CDR1 LNHDA, CDR2 SQIVND (reference sequence). This chain's CDR3 is CASSMPVAGANVLTF. The DNA of the CDR3 is TGTGCCAGTAGTATGCCAGTAGCTGGGGCCAACGTCCTGACTTTC.

In its sample, this clone was seen a few times. The chain recombines TRBV27 with TRBJ1-1; 10 nucleotides agree with TRBD1. J gave up 1 base and V 5 bases, and 7 bases lay outside the gene matches. Germline assignment: CDR1 MNHEY and CDR2 SMNVEV (reference sequence). CDR3 length: 16 residues. The CDR3 DNA sequence: TGTGCCAGCAGTATCCGACAGGGGGCCGCGAACACTGAAGCTTTCTTT. This gives the protein CASSIRQGAANTEAFF.

The gene calls are TRBV9 and TRBJ2-3; TRBD2 matches at 11 bases. The CDR3 extends over 15 amino acids. V lost 4 bases, J lost 2 bases, and 3 bases stayed unmatched. Germline CDR1 is SGDLS and CDR2 is YYNGEE. CDR3 amino acids: CASSTGLAATDTQYF. The CDR3 DNA follows: TGTGCCAGCAGCACGGGACTAGCGGCCACAGATACGCAGTATTTT.

V usage is TRBV4-2 and J usage is TRBJ1-2, with a weak D call TRBD1 (5 bases). Germline CDR1 reads LGHNA; CDR2 reads YNFKEQ. The length of the CDR3 is 16 residues. Trimming left V 0 bases short and J 4 bases short, with 15 bases between. CDR3 in amino acids: CASSQDRQTDLYGYTF. The CDR3 DNA sequence: TGTGCCAGCAGCCAAGATAGACAGACCGACCTCTATGGCTACACCTTC.

This chain uses TRBV5-6 with TRBJ2-7, with D possibly being TRBD1 (5 bases). V lost 3 bases, J lost 6 bases, and 16 bases lay in between. The CDR3 is 14 amino acids. CDR1 and CDR2 (germline): SGHDT, YYEEEE. CDR3 protein: CASSWALQGFEQYF. CDR3 bases: TGTGCCAGCAGCTGGGCCTTGCAGGGCTTCGAGCAGTACTTC.

The chain combines TRBV4-1 with TRBJ1-5, with D unclear. The CDR3 covers 14 residues. V gave up 4 bases and J gave up 7 bases, with 14 bases separating them. Germline assignment: CDR1 MGHRA and CDR2 YSYEKL. CDR3 sequence: CASSLTGPRQPQHF. Written as DNA, the CDR3 is TGCGCCAGCAGCCTAACCGGACCGCGACAGCCCCAGCATTTT.

This chain connects TRBV15 to TRBJ2-1; D is ambiguous. The V gene lost 1 base and the J gene lost 3 bases, with 16 bases spanning the gap. Looked up from germline, CDR1 is LNHNV and CDR2 is YYDKDF (reference sequence). The CDR3 is made up of 17 amino acids. The CDR3 spells CATSRGLGKIYYNEQFF. The DNA for the CDR3 is TGTGCCACCAGCAGAGGATTAGGGAAAATTTACTACAATGAGCAGTTCTTC.

This chain connects TRBV30 to TRBJ1-1; D may be TRBD1 (6 bases). V was clipped by 5 bases and J by 0 bases, with 13 bases between them. The CDR3 extends over 14 amino acids. Per germline, CDR1 GTSNPN and CDR2 SVGIG (reference sequence). The CDR3 sequence is CAWDRIPVNTEAFF. The DNA for the CDR3 is TGTGCCTGGGACAGGATACCAGTGAACACTGAAGCTTTCTTT.